This T cell receptor (beta chain) was captured in a study of T cell changes during pregnancy in multiple sclerosis. By share, this clone ranks as medium-sized. Using immunoSEQ multiplex PCR, the repertoire was profiled, and TCRdb retains in-frame clones only, with some absent. The sample has about 30,000 clones; nearly 90% are singletons. In germline, CDR1 is MGHRA, CDR2 YSYEKL. The CDR3 consists of 17 residues. With 0 bases clipped from V and 2 bases from J, the junction kept 5 bases outside the gene matches. This chain connects TRBV4-1 to TRBJ2-2, with TRBD2 matching over 8 bases. Sequencing used CD4+ T cells from peripheral blood mononuclear cells, obtained in the third trimester of pregnancy. The source is a female donor in good health, enrolled as a control in a pregnancy study. The CDR3 DNA is TGCGCCAGCAGCCAAGATACGAGCGGGAGCAACACCGGGGAGCTGTTTTTT. Translated, it gives CASSQDTSGSNTGELFF.